Listed below are T cell receptor beta chains from one sample, sequenced in a study of shared clonotypes between healthy human individuals. Method: immunoSEQ multiplex PCR; TCRdb's copy keeps in-frame clones and lacks some. This sample has 530,000 or so clones, with 60% to 80% found just once. Sequenced: PBMCs. Receptor source: a woman aged 40 to 50 in good health. Some clones in this sample may be carry-over from other donors' samples. CDR3s include the opening cysteine and the closing phenylalanine or tryptophan. The D gene is left open where the match is weak. Size is stated for part of the rows, as once, few or many counts, or as a class when the clone is expanded.

clone size,J gene,V gene,D gene,CDR3 DNA,CDR3 protein
NA,TRBJ1-3,TRBV28,NA,TGTGCCAGCAGTTTGACCGTCCTCTCTGGAAACACCATATATTTT,CASSLTVLSGNTIYF
once,TRBJ2-7,TRBV7-2,TRBD2,TGTGCCAGCAGCTTAGCGGGAGGGCCCACTAGATACGAGCAGTACTTC,CASSLAGGPTRYEQYF
NA,TRBJ1-1,TRBV2,NA,TGTGCCAGCAGTTCTGTTGGGTACACTGAAGCTTTCTTT,CASSSVGYTEAFF
NA,TRBJ2-7,TRBV15,TRBD1,TGTGCCACCAGCAGAGCCCGGACAGGGGGATCCTACGAGCAGTACTTC,CATSRARTGGSYEQYF
NA,TRBJ2-7,TRBV30,NA,TGTGCCTGGAGCACGACCGCCTACGAGCAGTACTTC,CAWSTTAYEQYF
NA,TRBJ2-5,TRBV5-6,NA,TGTGCCAGCAAAAGGACAGCACAAGAGACCCAGTACTTC,CASKRTAQETQYF
NA,TRBJ2-3,TRBV9,TRBD2,TGTGCCAGCACCCGTAGCGGGTACGCCCTCACAGATACGCAGTATTTT,CASTRSGYALTDTQYF
once,TRBJ2-5,TRBV9,TRBD2,TGTGCCAGCAGCGTCGGACTAGGTCGAGAGACCCAGTACTTC,CASSVGLGRETQYF
few,TRBJ2-3,TRBV13,NA,TGTGCCAGCAGCTCAGGACGTAGGTGGGGCACAGATACGCAGTATTTT,CASSSGRRWGTDTQYF
NA,TRBJ2-1,TRBV19,NA,TGTGCCAGTAGCCCGCCCGGGAGCGCCTACAATGAGCAGTTCTTC,CASSPPGSAYNEQFF
NA,TRBJ2-1,TRBV4-2,NA,TGTGCCAGCAGCCAGGAGCCAACCGCCTACAATGAGCAGTTCTTC,CASSQEPTAYNEQFF
NA,TRBJ1-5,TRBV19,NA,TGTGCCAGTAGCCGACGGGGGGGCAGCGATTATAGCAATCAGCCCCAGCATTTT,CASSRRGGSDYSNQPQHF
many,TRBJ2-1,TRBV19,NA,TGTGCCAGTAGTATAGGGGGAGCGAGAGGGAGAAATGAGCAGTTCTTC,CASSIGGARGRNEQFF
once,TRBJ2-7,TRBV28,NA,TGTGCCAGCAGTCCCCGCCGCCCTTACTCCTACGAGCAGTACTTC,CASSPRRPYSYEQYF
NA,TRBJ2-2,TRBV5-1,NA,TGCGCCAGCAGCTTGGACGTCGGTACCGGGGAGCTGTTTTTT,CASSLDVGTGELFF
NA,TRBJ1-4,TRBV7-9,NA,TGTGCCAGCAGCTTCGGGTGGGAAAAACTGTTTTTT,CASSFGWEKLFF
NA,TRBJ1-2,TRBV5-5,TRBD1,TGTGCCAGCAGCTTAGGACAGGGTGGCTATGGCTACACCTTC,CASSLGQGGYGYTF